This T cell receptor beta chain was sequenced during a study of blood T cell repertoires in COVID-19. Study information: Some COVID-19 samples were acute and others convalescent; all came from the United States, Italy and Spain. In each case, the material was cDNA or gDNA derived from T cells, B-cell-depleted T cells, or PBMCs.

Donors in Cohort 3 counted as recovered after two negative PCRs, clearance, or symptom resolution. The CDR3 extends over 15 amino acids. Looked up from germline, CDR1 is LNHDA and CDR2 is SQIVND (reference sequence). The trim removed 9 bases at V and 9 bases at J, leaving 13 bases unmatched. How the authors handled the data: Counts of nucleated cells, estimated from reference gene primer amplification, were obtained. Produced via immunoSEQ multiplex PCR; TCRdb's table is partial and in-frame only. V, J and clone size are those of that table, while D and trimming were read from the DNA. The repertoire holds about 250,000 clones, just over 85% seen once, with 15% to 17% in the top ten.

The V and J genes are TRBV19 and TRBJ2-1; 11 nucleotides match TRBD2. The sequence was collected from a man aged 18 to 29 who had recovered from COVID-19. The specimen was PBMCs or T cells enriched from blood (not recorded which). The CDR3 DNA follows: TGTGCCAGCGGAACTAGCGGGGGATCATCGGTTGAGCAGTTCTTC. This sequence encodes CASGTSGGSSVEQFF.